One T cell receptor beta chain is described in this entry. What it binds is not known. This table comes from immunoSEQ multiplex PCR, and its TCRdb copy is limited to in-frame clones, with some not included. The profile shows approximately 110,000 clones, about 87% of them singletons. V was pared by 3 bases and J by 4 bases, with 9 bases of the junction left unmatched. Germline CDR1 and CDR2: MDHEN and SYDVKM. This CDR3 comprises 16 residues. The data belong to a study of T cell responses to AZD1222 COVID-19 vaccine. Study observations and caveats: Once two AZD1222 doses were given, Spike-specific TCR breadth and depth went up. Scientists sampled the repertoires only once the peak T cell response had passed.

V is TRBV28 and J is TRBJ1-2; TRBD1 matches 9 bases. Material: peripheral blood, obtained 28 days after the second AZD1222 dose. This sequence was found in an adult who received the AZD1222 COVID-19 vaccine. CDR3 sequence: CASSFSGTGIFYGYTF. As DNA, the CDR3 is TGTGCCAGCAGTTTTTCCGGGACAGGGATTTTCTATGGCTACACCTTC.